One and the same sample provided the 30 T cell receptor beta chains below, sequenced in a study of blood T cell repertoires in COVID-19. Assay used: immunoSEQ multiplex PCR; TCRdb lists only in-frame clones, some missing. There are about 250,000 clones in the sample; roughly 85% occur only once, and 9.1% lies in the top ten. Sequencing was performed on PBMCs or T cells enriched from blood (not recorded which). The receptor set was obtained from a woman in her forties or fifties with acute COVID-19.

The chain couples TRBV10-3 to TRBJ1-3; possible D gene TRBD1, 6 bases. The V end lost 2 bases, the J end lost 6 bases, and 11 bases lay between the germline ends. CDR1 and CDR2 (germline): ENHRY, SYGVKD. The CDR3 sequence is 14 residues long. The chain's CDR3 is CAISEGRGSNTIYF. DNA of the CDR3: TGTGCCATCAGTGAGGGCAGGGGATCAAACACCATATATTTT.

V usage is TRBV7-9 and J usage is TRBJ2-5; 13 bases line up with TRBD2. This CDR3 has 16 residues. Germline V gene data show CDR1 as SEHNR and CDR2 as FQNEAQ (reference sequence). Trimming at V came to 3 bases and at J to 7 bases, leaving 8 bases not matched to a gene. CDR3 sequence reads: CASSFPTSGGPGTQYF. The CDR3 coding sequence is TGTGCCAGCAGCTTTCCGACTAGCGGGGGGCCCGGGACCCAGTACTTC.

This clone was counted a few times. The junction and the germline gene differ at one end; a read error may be behind it. The genes are TRBV7-9 and TRBJ2-7; weak D call: TRBD2 (7 bases). The CDR3 is 14 residues long. Germline V lookup: CDR1 SEHNR, CDR2 FQNEAQ (reference sequence). In DNA form, the CDR3 reads TGTGCCAGCACCTTAAACGGGGGGCGGTACGAGCAGTACTTC. Its translation is CASTLNGGRYEQYF.

The gene calls are TRBV25-1 and TRBJ1-2; D unresolved. V lost 4 bases and J 3 bases, leaving 12 bases between the germline ends. This CDR3 has 14 residues. Per the germline V gene, CDR1 is MGHDK and CDR2 is SYGVNS. This CDR3 is CASSGSPLHYGYTF. CDR3 nucleotide sequence: TGTGCCAGCAGTGGGAGTCCTCTTCACTATGGCTACACCTTC.

The V and J genes are TRBV27 and TRBJ2-2; TRBD1 agrees at 11 bases. The junction had 8 bases not matched to a gene; V was cut back by 6 bases and J by 5 bases. The CDR3 has 16 residues. Per the germline V gene, CDR1 is MNHEY and CDR2 is SMNVEV (reference sequence). The CDR3 DNA is TGTGCCAGCAGGCGATCCGGGACAGGGGGTACCGGGGAGCTGTTTTTT. Translation: CASRRSGTGGTGELFF.

V and J are TRBV7-9 and TRBJ2-7, with D perhaps TRBD1 (5 bases). V was shortened by 1 base and J by 2 bases, with 9 bases between the two germline ends. Per germline, CDR1 SEHNR and CDR2 FQNEAQ (reference sequence). CDR3 length: 14 amino acids. This chain's CDR3 is CASSLGQPPYEQYF. CDR3 nucleotides: TGTGCCAGCAGCTTAGGACAGCCTCCCTACGAGCAGTACTTC.

The rearrangement links TRBV18 to TRBJ1-3; 9 nucleotides align to TRBD1. The CDR3 extends over 17 amino acids. The V gene end was trimmed by 2 bases and the J gene end by 2 bases; junction bases not matched to a gene: 7. CDR1 KGHSH and CDR2 LQKENI come from the germline V gene. This CDR3 reads CASSPSLQGAAGNTIYF. The DNA for the CDR3 is TGTGCCAGCTCACCATCCCTACAGGGGGCGGCTGGAAACACCATATATTTT.

The gene calls are TRBV7-2 and TRBJ2-7; weak D call: TRBD2 (6 bases). In germline, CDR1 is SGHTA, CDR2 FQGNSA. V lost 6 bases to trimming and J lost 3 bases, with 12 bases between them. There are 13 residues in the CDR3. Here the CDR3 DNA reads TGTGCCAGCAGTCTTCTTAGCGGCTACGAGCAGTACTTC. It is translated as CASSLLSGYEQYF.

The chain carries TRBV6-6 and TRBJ1-2; possibly TRBD1 for D (5 bases). The germline V gene has CDR1 MNHNY and CDR2 SVGAGI (reference sequence). The CDR3 contains 15 residues. Trimming pared 4 bases from V and 6 bases from J, leaving 18 bases between. The CDR3 here is CASSLRLDRGDGYTF. Written as DNA, the CDR3 is TGTGCCAGCAGTTTACGGTTAGACCGGGGGGATGGCTACACCTTC.

V gene TRBV6-5 combines with J gene TRBJ1-2; 9 nucleotides align to TRBD1. After removal of 5 bases from V and 6 bases from J, the junction contained 7 bases not matched to a gene. Germline lookup yields CDR1 MNHEY and CDR2 SVGAGI. This CDR3 spans 14 amino acids. CDR3 nucleotide sequence: TGTGCCAGCAGTCGGGACAGGGAGGGAAATGGCTACACCTTC. Translating gives CASSRDREGNGYTF.

The chain links TRBV30 to TRBJ1-6; D might be TRBD1 (6 bases). Germline assignment: CDR1 GTSNPN and CDR2 SVGIG (reference sequence). This CDR3 spans 15 amino acids. Between the trimmed V and J ends, which lost 3 bases and 3 bases, there was a span of 12 bases. CDR3 amino acids: CAWRTDRIYNSPLHF. The CDR3 nucleotides are TGTGCCTGGAGGACGGACAGAATCTATAATTCACCCCTCCACTTT.

The CDR3 protein is CASGNRQGWVEGNTIYF. In DNA, the CDR3 is TGTGCCAGCGGAAATAGACAGGGATGGGTGGAAGGAAACACCATATATTTT. J is TRBJ1-3 and V is TRBV7-9; 7 nucleotides align to TRBD1. The CDR3 is made up of 17 amino acids. Trimming at V came to 8 bases and at J to 4 bases, leaving 17 bases not matched to a gene. Germline CDR1 and CDR2: SEHNR and FQNEAQ (reference sequence).

This sequence joins TRBV19 and TRBJ1-4; D might be TRBD1 (6 bases). The V and J ends lost 5 bases and 2 bases respectively, with 15 bases between them. Germline lookup yields CDR1 LNHDA and CDR2 SQIVND (reference sequence). The CDR3 totals 16 residues. The CDR3 DNA reads as TGTGCCAGTAGTTGGGCAGGGGCTCCGACTAATGAAAAACTGTTTTTT. Translation gives CASSWAGAPTNEKLFF.

Only one count was recorded for this clone. The chain recombines TRBV30 with TRBJ2-1; D is undetermined. There are 13 residues in the CDR3. Per germline, CDR1 GTSNPN and CDR2 SVGIG (reference sequence). V lost 1 base, J lost 0 bases, and 4 bases lay in between. In DNA, the CDR3 is TGTGCCTGGAGTGCCAGCTCCTACAATGAGCAGTTCTTC. Translation gives CAWSASSYNEQFF.

This clone was recorded only once. The chain employs TRBV5-1 and TRBJ2-5; TRBD2 is a possible D gene (6 bases). Trimming took 0 bases from V and 5 from J, leaving 14 bases between them. Germline CDR1 is SGHRS and CDR2 is YFSETQ. The CDR3 covers 15 residues. The chain's CDR3 is CASSLDVSGGETQYF. CDR3 nucleotides: TGCGCCAGCAGCTTGGATGTTAGCGGAGGGGAGACCCAGTACTTC.

The chain couples TRBV5-1 to TRBJ2-7, with a tentative D call TRBD2 (5 bases). The CDR3 spans 16 residues. The germline V gene encodes CDR1 SGHRS and CDR2 YFSETQ. The V end was cut by 2 bases, the J end by 7 bases, with 22 bases between. CDR3 coding DNA: TGCGCCAGCAGCTTCCGGTGGGGTGGAACTTCGGGGGAGCAGTACTTC. It codes for CASSFRWGGTSGEQYF.

The chain combines TRBV23-1 with TRBJ2-7; possible D gene TRBD2, 5 bases. TRBV23-1 is designated an ORF whose function remains uncertain. V lost 10 bases and J lost 0, with 19 bases in between. This CDR3 contains 15 residues. The CDR3 region is CAISEGRRSSYEQYF. The CDR3 DNA is TGCGCCATCTCCGAGGGCAGAAGGAGCTCCTACGAGCAGTACTTC.

CDR3 amino acids: CASSGTGEAFF. The CDR3 DNA reads as TGCGCCAGCTCTGGGACAGGTGAAGCTTTCTTT. The chain is built from TRBV5-1 and TRBJ1-1; TRBD1 aligns across 8 bases. The CDR3 totals 11 residues. The germline V gene has CDR1 SGHRS and CDR2 YFSETQ. The V segment lost 7 bases and the J segment 7 bases; nucleotides outside the gene matches: 3.

This clone was seen a few times. This rearrangement joins TRBV7-3 to TRBJ1-5; 9 bases are shared with TRBD1. The germline CDR1 and CDR2 sequences are SGHTA and FQGTGA. V shed 3 bases and J 6 bases; nucleotides not matched to a gene: 9. This CDR3 region has 16 residues. The CDR3 DNA reads TGTGCCAGCAGCTTCCCGACAGGGGGTAAGCCTCAGCCCCAGCATTTT. Translation: CASSFPTGGKPQPQHF. Drawing the rest from reference TRBV7-3 and TRBJ1-5, the complete variable domain is GAGVSQTPSNKVTEKGKYVELRCDPISGHTALYWYRQSLGQGPEFLIYFQGTGAADDSGLPNDRFFAVRPEGSVSTLKIQRTERGDSAVYLCASSFPTGGKPQPQHFGDGTRLSIL.

The chain employs TRBV19 and TRBJ1-5; 10 bases match TRBD1. Germline V gives CDR1 LNHDA, CDR2 SQIVND (reference sequence). CDR3 length equals 15 residues. After removal of 5 bases from V and 2 bases from J, the junction contained 3 bases not matched to a gene. CDR3 DNA: TGTGCCAGTAGTCTCGGGACAGGGGGCAATCAGCCCCAGCATTTT. Amino acid sequence: CASSLGTGGNQPQHF.

The chain carries TRBV5-1 and TRBJ1-5; 9 nucleotides match TRBD1. Germline assignment: CDR1 SGHRS and CDR2 YFSETQ. The junction had 9 bases not matched to a gene; V was cut back by 4 bases and J by 7 bases. This CDR3 comprises 15 residues. Here the CDR3 reads CASSDGTGSRQPQHF. For the CDR3, the DNA is TGCGCCAGCAGCGACGGGACAGGGTCTCGGCAGCCCCAGCATTTT.

The chain recombines TRBV5-1 with TRBJ1-1; D not certain. The V gene lost 4 bases and the J gene lost 4 bases, with 14 bases spanning the gap. The CDR3 spans 14 residues. CDR1 is SGHRS and CDR2 is YFSETQ in the germline V gene. CDR3: CASSPLPSGTEAFF. Here the CDR3 DNA reads TGCGCCAGCAGCCCCTTACCGTCGGGCACTGAAGCTTTCTTT. Full variable domain (rest looked up from reference TRBV5-1 and TRBJ1-1): KAGVTQTPRYLIKTRGQQVTLSCSPISGHRSVSWYQQTPGQGLQFLFEYFSETQRNKGNFPGRFSGRQFSNSRSEMNVSTLELGDSALYLCASSPLPSGTEAFFGQGTRLTVV.

The chain recombines TRBV5-1 with TRBJ2-7, with 10 positions matching TRBD2. The germline CDR1 and CDR2 sequences are SGHRS and YFSETQ. Trimming removed 6 bases from V and 2 bases from J; junction bases left unmatched: 5. The CDR3 is 14 residues long. The DNA of the CDR3 is TGCGCCAGCAACCCAGCGGGGGGGACCTACGAGCAGTACTTC. The encoded protein is CASNPAGGTYEQYF.

The chain has TRBV10-3 and TRBJ1-1; the D gene is possibly TRBD1 (5 bases). The CDR3 consists of 14 residues. The ends were cut back, 3 bases at V and 5 bases at J, with 13 bases in the middle. CDR1 ENHRY and CDR2 SYGVKD come from the germline V gene. The CDR3 DNA follows: TGTGCCATCAGTGATAACCCAGGGTTAACTGAAGCTTTCTTT. Protein product: CAISDNPGLTEAFF.

V and J are TRBV7-8 and TRBJ1-1; D might be TRBD1 (5 bases). Germline-derived CDR1 and CDR2 are SGHVS and FQNEAQ. V was pared by 5 bases and J by 8 bases, with 15 bases between. The CDR3 runs to 13 residues. The CDR3 reads CASSPGTPMEAFF. Written as DNA, the CDR3 is TGTGCCAGCAGCCCCGGGACTCCAATGGAAGCTTTCTTT.

The V and J genes are TRBV5-5 and TRBJ1-1; D possibly corresponds to TRBD1 (6 bases). Deletions cut 0 bases from V and 0 bases from J, with 9 bases between. Germline V gene lookup returns CDR1 SGHKS and CDR2 YYEKEE (reference sequence). This CDR3 contains 15 residues. The chain's CDR3 is CASSLAGTLNTEAFF. Here the CDR3 DNA reads TGTGCCAGCAGCTTGGCCGGGACATTGAACACTGAAGCTTTCTTT. The full variable domain, with the rest looked up from reference TRBV5-5 and TRBJ1-1, is DAGVTQSPTHLIKTRGQQVTLRCSPISGHKSVSWYQQVLGQGPQFIFQYYEKEERGRGNFPDRFSARQFPNYSSELNVNALLLGDSALYLCASSLAGTLNTEAFFGQGTRLTVV.

The V call is TRBV7-3, the J call TRBJ1-1; 10 positions match TRBD1. V lost 5 bases and J lost 3; bases outside the gene matches: 3. The CDR3 is made up of 14 amino acids. CDR1 and CDR2 (germline): SGHTA, FQGTGA. The CDR3 spells CASSPDRGYTEAFF. The CDR3 DNA reads TGTGCCAGCAGCCCGGACAGGGGGTACACTGAAGCTTTCTTT.

V gene TRBV25-1 combines with J gene TRBJ1-2, with TRBD1 identical over 10 bases. Germline CDR1 MGHDK, CDR2 SYGVNS. The CDR3 has 13 residues. With V trimmed by 7 bases and J by 7 bases, 6 bases remained unmatched. The CDR3: CASIGQGVTGYTF. CDR3 nucleotides: TGTGCCAGCATTGGACAGGGGGTAACTGGCTACACCTTC.

CDR3 DNA: TGTGCCAGTAGTCCAGGGACTAGAAGAGATCATCGGGAGCAGTACTTC. Translated, it gives CASSPGTRRDHREQYF. The chain combines TRBV19 with TRBJ2-7; 8 nucleotides agree with TRBD2. Germline CDR1 reads LNHDA; CDR2 reads SQIVND (reference sequence). The CDR3 is 16 residues long. V trimming: 5 bases; J trimming: 7 bases; junction bases outside the gene matches: 16.

The V call is TRBV19, the J call TRBJ1-6; weak D call: TRBD1 (6 bases). V was pared by 5 bases and J by 5 bases, with 13 bases between. Germline V CDR1 and CDR2: LNHDA, SQIVND (reference sequence). The CDR3 runs to 15 residues. The CDR3 DNA reads as TGTGCCAGTAGTCTCCGGGACAAAGATAATTCACCCCTCCACTTT. Translating it yields CASSLRDKDNSPLHF.